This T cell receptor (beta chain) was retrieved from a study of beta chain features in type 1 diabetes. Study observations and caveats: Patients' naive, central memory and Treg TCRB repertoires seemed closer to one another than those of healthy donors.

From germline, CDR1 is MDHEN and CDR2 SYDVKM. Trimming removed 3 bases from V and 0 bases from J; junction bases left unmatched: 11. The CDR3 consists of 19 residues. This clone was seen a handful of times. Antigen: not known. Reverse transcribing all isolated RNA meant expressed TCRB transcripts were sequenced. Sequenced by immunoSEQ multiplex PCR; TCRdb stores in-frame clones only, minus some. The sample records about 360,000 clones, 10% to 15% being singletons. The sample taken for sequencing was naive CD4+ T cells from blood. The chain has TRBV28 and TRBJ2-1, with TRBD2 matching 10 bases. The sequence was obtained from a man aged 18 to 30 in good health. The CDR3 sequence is CASSFPLGLADLSYNEQFF. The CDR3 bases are TGTGCCAGCAGTTTCCCCCTAGGACTAGCGGACCTCTCCTACAATGAGCAGTTCTTC. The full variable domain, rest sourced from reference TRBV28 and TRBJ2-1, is DVKVTQSSRYLVKRTGEKVFLECVQDMDHENMFWYRQDPGLGLRLIYFSYDVKMKEKGDIPEGYSVSREKKERFSLILESASTNQTSMYLCASSFPLGLADLSYNEQFFGPGTRLTVL.